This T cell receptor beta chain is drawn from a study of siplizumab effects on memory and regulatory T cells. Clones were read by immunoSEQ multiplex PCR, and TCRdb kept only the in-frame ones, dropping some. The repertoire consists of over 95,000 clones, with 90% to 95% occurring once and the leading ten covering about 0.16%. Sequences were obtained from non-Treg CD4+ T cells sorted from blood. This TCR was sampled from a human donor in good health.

The chain's CDR3 is CASSLTSTSGLFF. CDR3 bases: TGTGCCAGCAGCTTAACGTCCACTAGCGGGCTGTTTTTT. The J gene is TRBJ2-2, the V gene TRBV7-3; TRBD2 matches at 8 bases. The CDR3 contains 13 residues. Germline assignment: CDR1 SGHTA and CDR2 FQGTGA. The ends lost 0 bases at V and 13 bases at J; junction bases unmatched: 4.